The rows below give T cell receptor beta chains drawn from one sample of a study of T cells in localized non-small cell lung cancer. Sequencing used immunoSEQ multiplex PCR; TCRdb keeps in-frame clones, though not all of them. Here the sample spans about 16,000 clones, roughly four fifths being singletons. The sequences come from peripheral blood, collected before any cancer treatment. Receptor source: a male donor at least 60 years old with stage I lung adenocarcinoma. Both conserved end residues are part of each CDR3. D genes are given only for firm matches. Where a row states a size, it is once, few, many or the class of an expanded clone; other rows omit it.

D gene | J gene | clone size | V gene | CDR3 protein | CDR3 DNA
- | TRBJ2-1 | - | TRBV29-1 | CSAGDGNEQFF | TGCAGCGCCGGTGACGGGAATGAGCAGTTCTTC
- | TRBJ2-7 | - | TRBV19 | CASSMVGSSYEQYF | TGTGCCAGTAGTATGGTCGGCAGCTCCTACGAGCAGTACTTC
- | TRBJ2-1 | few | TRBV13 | CASGFGRVNYNEQFF | TGTGCCAGCGGGTTTGGCAGGGTAAATTACAATGAGCAGTTCTTC
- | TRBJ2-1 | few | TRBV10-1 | CASSDSGSNEQFF | TGCGCCAGCAGTGATTCGGGGAGCAATGAGCAGTTCTTC
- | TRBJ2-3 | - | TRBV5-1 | CASSLGPGLNTDTQYF | TGCGCCAGCAGCTTGGGGCCGGGACTGAACACAGATACGCAGTATTTT
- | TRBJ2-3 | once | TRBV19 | CAANQGWADTQYF | TGTGCCGCCAACCAAGGTTGGGCAGATACGCAGTATTTT
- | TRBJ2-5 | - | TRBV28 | CASSLLGGSEETQYF | TGTGCCAGCAGTTTATTGGGAGGATCAGAGGAGACCCAGTACTTC
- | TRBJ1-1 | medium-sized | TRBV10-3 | CAISESRQWNTEAFF | TGTGCCATCAGTGAGTCGAGGCAGTGGAACACTGAAGCTTTCTTT
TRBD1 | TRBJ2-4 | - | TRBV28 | CASSQGQAEYF | TGTGCCAGCAGCCAGGGACAGGCGGAGTACTTC
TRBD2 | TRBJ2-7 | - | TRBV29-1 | CSVSTSTYEQYF | TGCAGCGTTTCGACTAGCACCTACGAGCAGTACTTC
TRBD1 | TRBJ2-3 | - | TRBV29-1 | CSVEGQGAVFTDTQYF | TGCAGCGTTGAGGGACAGGGGGCGGTATTCACAGATACGCAGTATTTT
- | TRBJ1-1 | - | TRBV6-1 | CASSEVPDTEAFF | TGTGCCAGCAGTGAGGTACCTGACACTGAAGCTTTCTTT
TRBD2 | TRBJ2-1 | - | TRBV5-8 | CASSWGGLVLEQFF | TGTGCCAGCAGCTGGGGGGGACTAGTCTTGGAGCAGTTCTTC
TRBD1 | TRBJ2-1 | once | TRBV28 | CASSLTGQGSHEQFF | TGTGCCAGCAGTTTAACCGGACAGGGATCACACGAGCAGTTCTTC
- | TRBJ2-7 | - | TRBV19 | CASSRTGQGYEQYF | TGTGCCAGTAGTAGGACGGGGCAAGGCTACGAGCAGTACTTC